These T cell receptor beta chains were read from a single sample in a study of T cell responses to AZD1222 COVID-19 vaccine. Profiled with immunoSEQ multiplex PCR; TCRdb holds only in-frame clones, not every one. The sample lists about 140,000 clones, roughly 89% occurring once. The starting material was peripheral blood, obtained on day 0 of AZD1222 vaccination. The receptor source for this set is an adult in good health. Each CDR3 is given with its conserved first and last residue. A D gene is named only where the DNA matches it firmly.

J gene: TRBJ2-3; V gene: TRBV7-8; D gene: -; CDR3 DNA: TGTGCCAGCAGCCCGACGTCAGGGGATACGCAGTATTTT; CDR3 protein: CASSPTSGDTQYF
J gene: TRBJ1-5; V gene: TRBV19; D gene: -; CDR3 DNA: TGTGCCAGTAGTAGTATACAGAGCATGCCGCCCCAGCATTTT; CDR3 protein: CASSSIQSMPPQHF
J gene: TRBJ2-1; V gene: TRBV10-3; D gene: TRBD2; CDR3 DNA: TGTGCCATCAGTGAGTCGACTAGCGGGACGAATGAGCAGTTCTTC; CDR3 protein: CAISESTSGTNEQFF
J gene: TRBJ1-4; V gene: TRBV21-1; D gene: -; CDR3 DNA: TGTGCCAGCAGCAAAGGTCATGCGGGGGCGTTAACTAATGAAAAACTGTTTTTT; CDR3 protein: CASSKGHAGALTNEKLFF
J gene: TRBJ2-1; V gene: TRBV19; D gene: -; CDR3 DNA: TGTGCCAGTAGCCACAGGGGGGGATTGAATGAGCAGTTCTTC; CDR3 protein: CASSHRGGLNEQFF
J gene: TRBJ1-6; V gene: TRBV7-2; D gene: -; CDR3 DNA: TGTGCCAGCAGCTTCAAGGAGAATTCACCCCTCCACTTT; CDR3 protein: CASSFKENSPLHF
J gene: TRBJ2-1; V gene: TRBV7-9; D gene: -; CDR3 DNA: TGTGCCAGCAGCTTTAACACTAGGCATGAGCAGTTCTTC; CDR3 protein: CASSFNTRHEQFF
J gene: TRBJ1-1; V gene: TRBV19; D gene: -; CDR3 DNA: TGTGCCAGTAGTATAGTCGGGGAGACTGAAGCTTTCTTT; CDR3 protein: CASSIVGETEAFF
J gene: TRBJ1-2; V gene: TRBV24-1; D gene: -; CDR3 DNA: TGTGCCACCAGTTCCTCCACCTTCACAGGGTTAGAGATGTATGGCTACACCTTC; CDR3 protein: CATSSSTFTGLEMYGYTF
J gene: TRBJ2-3; V gene: TRBV4-1; D gene: -; CDR3 DNA: TGCGCCAGCAGCCAACGAGGGTTCGGGGAAGATACGCAGTATTTT; CDR3 protein: CASSQRGFGEDTQYF
J gene: TRBJ2-1; V gene: TRBV6-2/TRBV6-3; D gene: TRBD2; CDR3 DNA: TGTGCCAGCAGTTACTCTCCTCCTAGCGGGATTTACAATGAGCAGTTCTTC; CDR3 protein: CASSYSPPSGIYNEQFF
J gene: TRBJ1-5; V gene: TRBV6-1; D gene: -; CDR3 DNA: TGTGCCAGCAGTGAAGCCCGACGCCAGCCCCAGCATTTT; CDR3 protein: CASSEARRQPQHF
J gene: TRBJ1-2; V gene: TRBV10-3; D gene: TRBD1; CDR3 DNA: TGTGCCATCAGTGAGTCCCCAGCAGGGGGCTATGGCTACACCTTC; CDR3 protein: CAISESPAGGYGYTF
J gene: TRBJ2-7; V gene: TRBV18; D gene: TRBD2; CDR3 DNA: TGTGCCAGCTCACTACTAGCGGCAGCCTACGAGCAGTACTTC; CDR3 protein: CASSLLAAAYEQYF
J gene: TRBJ2-7; V gene: TRBV7-2; D gene: -; CDR3 DNA: TGTGCCAGCAGCACAAACAGGGTAGAGCAGTACTTC; CDR3 protein: CASSTNRVEQYF
J gene: TRBJ2-2; V gene: TRBV18; D gene: TRBD2; CDR3 DNA: TGTGCCAGCTCACCTGTAACAAGCGGGAGAGGTGACGGGGAGCTGTTTTTT; CDR3 protein: CASSPVTSGRGDGELFF
J gene: TRBJ2-5; V gene: TRBV3-1/TRBV3-2; D gene: TRBD2; CDR3 DNA: TGTGCCAGCAGCTTAGCGGGAAGGGAACAAGAGACCCAGTACTTC; CDR3 protein: CASSLAGREQETQYF